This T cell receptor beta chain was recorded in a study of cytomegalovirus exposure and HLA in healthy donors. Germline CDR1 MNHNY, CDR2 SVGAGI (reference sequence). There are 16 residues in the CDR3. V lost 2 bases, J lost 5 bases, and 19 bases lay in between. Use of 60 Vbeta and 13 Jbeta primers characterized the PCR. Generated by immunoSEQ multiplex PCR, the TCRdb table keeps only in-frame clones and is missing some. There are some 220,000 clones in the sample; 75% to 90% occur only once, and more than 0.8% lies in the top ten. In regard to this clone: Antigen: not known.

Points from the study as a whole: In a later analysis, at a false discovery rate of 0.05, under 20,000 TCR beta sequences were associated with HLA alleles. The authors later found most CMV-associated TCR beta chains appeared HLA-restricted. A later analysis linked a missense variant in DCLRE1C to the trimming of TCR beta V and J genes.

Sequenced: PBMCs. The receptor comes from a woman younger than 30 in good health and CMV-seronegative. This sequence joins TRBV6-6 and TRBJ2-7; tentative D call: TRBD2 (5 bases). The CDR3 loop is CASSYGPRLAADEQYF. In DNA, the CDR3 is TGTGCCAGCAGTTACGGCCCTAGGCTAGCCGCTGACGAGCAGTACTTC.